Listed here is a single TCR beta chain. The source of the sample is a study of blood T cell repertoires in COVID-19. CDR1 is SGHNT, CDR2 YYREEE, per germline (reference sequence). The V gene lost 0 bases and the J gene lost 2 bases, with 6 bases spanning the gap. The CDR3 runs 14 residues. Participants, 18 to 89 years old, spanned fewer than 25 US areas. Per the original data handling: By means of reference gene primer amplification, nucleated cell counts were estimated. Sequencing was performed with immunoSEQ multiplex PCR; in TCRdb, only in-frame clones are kept and a portion is missing. V, J and clone size reflect that table, while D and trimming were determined from the DNA. The table has around 290,000 clones, around 90% seen once.

Source material: PBMCs or T cells enriched from blood (not recorded which). The sequence was collected from a woman aged 55-75 years in a cohort exposed to, infected with or recovered from COVID-19 (not recorded which). The chain carries TRBV5-4 and TRBJ1-5, with D possibly matching TRBD1 (6 bases). In DNA, the CDR3 is TGTGCCAGCAGCTTGGACAGGGGCAATCAGCCCCAGCATTTT. This encodes CASSLDRGNQPQHF.